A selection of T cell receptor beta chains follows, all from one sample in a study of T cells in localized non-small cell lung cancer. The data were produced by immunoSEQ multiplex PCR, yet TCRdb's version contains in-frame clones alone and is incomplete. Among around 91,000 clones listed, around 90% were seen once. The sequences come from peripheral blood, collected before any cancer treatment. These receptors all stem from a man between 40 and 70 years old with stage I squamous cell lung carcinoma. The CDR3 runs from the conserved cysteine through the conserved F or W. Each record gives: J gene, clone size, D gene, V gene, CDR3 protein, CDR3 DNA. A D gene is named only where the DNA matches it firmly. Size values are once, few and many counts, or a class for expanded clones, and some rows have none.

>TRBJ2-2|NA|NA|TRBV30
CAWNWGNTGELFF
TGTGCCTGGAACTGGGGGAACACCGGGGAGCTGTTTTTT
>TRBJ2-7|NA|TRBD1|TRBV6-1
CASYPGQTRKQYF
TGTGCCAGCTATCCGGGACAGACTCGGAAGCAGTACTTC
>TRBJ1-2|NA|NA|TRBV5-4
CASSSGSGMGRTF
TGTGCCAGCAGCTCAGGATCGGGGATGGGGCGCACCTTC
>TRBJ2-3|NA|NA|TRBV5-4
CASSTTDTQYF
TGTGCCAGCAGCACGACAGATACGCAGTATTTT
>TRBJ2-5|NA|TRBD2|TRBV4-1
CASSQGLAGGRQETQYF
TGCGCCAGCAGCCAGGGACTAGCGGGGGGGCGGCAAGAGACCCAGTACTTC
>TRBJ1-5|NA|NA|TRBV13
CASSLDGDQPQHF
TGTGCCAGCAGCTTAGACGGGGATCAGCCCCAGCATTTT
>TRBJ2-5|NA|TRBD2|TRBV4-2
CASSQDGGKETQYF
TGTGCCAGCAGCCAAGACGGGGGGAAAGAGACCCAGTACTTC
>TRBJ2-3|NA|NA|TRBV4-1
CASSQDRRAPDTQYF
TGCGCCAGCAGCCAAGATCGGCGGGCCCCAGATACGCAGTATTTT
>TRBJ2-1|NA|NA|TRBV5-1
CASSLGPRGRYNEQFF
TGCGCCAGCAGCTTGGGACCCCGGGGGCGCTACAATGAGCAGTTCTTC
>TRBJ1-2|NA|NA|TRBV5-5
CASSLVGASGGYTF
TGTGCCAGCAGCTTAGTAGGTGCCTCGGGCGGCTACACCTTC
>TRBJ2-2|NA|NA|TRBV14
CASSQVRNTGELFF
TGTGCCAGCAGCCAAGTAAGGAACACCGGGGAGCTGTTTTTT
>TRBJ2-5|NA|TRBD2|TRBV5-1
CASSFFGTSGPQETQYF
TGCGCCAGCAGCTTCTTCGGGACTAGCGGACCTCAAGAGACCCAGTACTTC
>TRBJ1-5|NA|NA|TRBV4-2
CASSQGHDSNQPQHF
TGTGCCAGCAGCCAGGGACACGATAGCAATCAGCCCCAGCATTTT
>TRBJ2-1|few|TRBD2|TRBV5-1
CASSVSGGVLTEQFF
TGCGCCAGCAGCGTTAGCGGGGGCGTCTTGACTGAGCAGTTCTTC
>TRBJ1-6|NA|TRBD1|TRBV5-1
CASSPGGQGDSPLHF
TGCGCCAGCAGCCCCGGGGGACAGGGGGATTCACCCCTCCACTTT
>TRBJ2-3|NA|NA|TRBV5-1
CASSLDKGTDTQYF
TGCGCCAGCAGCTTAGACAAAGGCACAGATACGCAGTATTTT
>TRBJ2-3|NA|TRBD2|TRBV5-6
CASSLGLIIAGARDTQYF
TGTGCCAGCAGCTTGGGCCTCATCATAGCGGGGGCCCGAGATACGCAGTATTTT
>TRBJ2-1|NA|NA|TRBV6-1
CATRTHGDTPGIF
TGTGCCACCCGGACACATGGGGACACCCCAGGAATCTTC
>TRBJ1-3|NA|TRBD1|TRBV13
CASSSRGAGNTIYF
TGTGCCAGCAGCTCCAGGGGGGCTGGAAACACCATATATTTT
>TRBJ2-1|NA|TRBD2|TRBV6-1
CASSANLAGGLRVSNEQFF
TGTGCCAGCAGTGCGAACCTAGCGGGGGGGCTTAGGGTCTCGAATGAGCAGTTCTTC
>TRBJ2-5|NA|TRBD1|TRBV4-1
CASSRGQGVPQETQYF
TGCGCCAGCAGCCGGGGACAGGGGGTGCCCCAAGAGACCCAGTACTTC
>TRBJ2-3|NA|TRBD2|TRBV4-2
CASSQATSGGRSTDTQYF
TGTGCCAGCAGCCAGGCGACTAGCGGGGGCCGGAGCACAGATACGCAGTATTTT
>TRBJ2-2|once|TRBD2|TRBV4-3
CASSYGGIDTGELFF
TGCGCCAGCAGCTACGGGGGGATCGACACCGGGGAGCTGTTTTTT
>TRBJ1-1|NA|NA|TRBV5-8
CASSLEGTKLRDTEAFF
TGTGCCAGCAGCTTGGAGGGGACAAAGCTTCGAGACACTGAAGCTTTCTTT
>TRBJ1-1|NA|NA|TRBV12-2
CASRPTDVRPMNTEAFF
TGTGCAAGTCGCCCCACAGACGTCCGGCCCATGAACACTGAAGCTTTCTTT
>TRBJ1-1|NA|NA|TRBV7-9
CASSLGSGYTEAFF
TGTGCCAGCAGCTTAGGCTCGGGATACACTGAAGCTTTCTTT
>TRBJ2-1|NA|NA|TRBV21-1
CASTGLADYNEQFF
TGTGCCAGCACCGGGCTAGCGGACTACAATGAGCAGTTCTTC
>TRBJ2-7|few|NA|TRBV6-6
CASSRDRNYEQYF
TGTGCCAGCAGTCGAGACAGGAACTACGAGCAGTACTTC
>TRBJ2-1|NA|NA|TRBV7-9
CASGRPAVTGGTRQFF
TGTGCCAGCGGCCGACCCGCAGTAACCGGGGGGACAAGGCAGTTCTTC
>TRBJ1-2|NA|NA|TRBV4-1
CASSQMGGNYGYTF
TGCGCCAGCAGCCAGATGGGGGGAAACTATGGCTACACCTTC
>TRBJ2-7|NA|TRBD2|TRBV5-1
CASSLGIGGSSYEQYF
TGCGCCAGCAGCTTGGGAATTGGCGGGAGCTCCTACGAGCAGTACTTC
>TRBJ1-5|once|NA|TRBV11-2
CASSFPEQPQHF
TGTGCCAGCAGCTTTCCGGAGCAGCCCCAGCATTTT
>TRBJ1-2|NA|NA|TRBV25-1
CASRSPGGGYTF
TGTGCCAGCAGAAGTCCAGGAGGAGGCTACACCTTC
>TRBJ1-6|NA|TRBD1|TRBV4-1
CASSLRDRDNSPLHF
TGCGCCAGCAGCCTGAGGGACAGGGATAATTCACCCCTCCACTTT
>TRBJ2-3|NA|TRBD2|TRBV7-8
CASSTTRGGAAGYSTDTQYF
TGTGCCAGCAGCACAACCCGGGGGGGTGCGGCTGGGTATAGCACAGATACGCAGTATTTT
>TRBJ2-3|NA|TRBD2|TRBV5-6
CASSAGTSGVLRRQYF
TGTGCCAGCAGCGCCGGGACTAGCGGGGTCCTTAGGAGGCAGTATTTT
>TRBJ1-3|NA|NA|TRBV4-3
CASSLVHRTVSHISGNTIYF
TGCGCCAGCAGCCTAGTACATAGGACAGTTTCGCACATCTCTGGAAACACCATATATTTT
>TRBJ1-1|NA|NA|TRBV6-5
CASSFGWNTEAFF
TGTGCCAGCAGTTTTGGGTGGAACACTGAAGCTTTCTTT
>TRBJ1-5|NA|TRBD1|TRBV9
CASSRGQREPQHF
TGTGCCAGCAGCAGGGGACAGAGAGAGCCCCAGCATTTT
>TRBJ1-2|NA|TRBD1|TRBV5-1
CASSRDRDGYTF
TGCGCCAGCAGCCGGGACAGGGATGGCTACACCTTC
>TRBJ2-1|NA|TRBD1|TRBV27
CASRRGQAHNEQFF
TGTGCCAGCAGACGGGGACAGGCCCACAATGAGCAGTTCTTC
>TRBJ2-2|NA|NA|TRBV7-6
CASSRLPLFGDTGELFF
TGTGCCAGCAGCCGACTGCCCCTCTTCGGGGACACCGGGGAGCTGTTTTTT
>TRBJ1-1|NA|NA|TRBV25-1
CASSGRGSEAFF
TGTGCCAGCAGTGGGCGGGGTTCTGAAGCTTTCTTT
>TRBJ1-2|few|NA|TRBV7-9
CASSLLPDNLWFGYTF
TGTGCCAGCAGCTTACTACCCGATAACTTATGGTTCGGCTACACCTTC
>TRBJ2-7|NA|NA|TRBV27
CASSLDRQDQSYF
TGTGCCAGCAGTTTAGATCGGCAGGATCAGTCGTACTTC
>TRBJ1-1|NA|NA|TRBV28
CASTHPAGRRAFF
TGTGCCAGCACTCACCCCGCCGGGCGTAGAGCTTTCTTT
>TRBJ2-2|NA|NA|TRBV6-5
CASSYSWQANTGELFF
TGTGCCAGCAGTTACTCTTGGCAGGCGAACACCGGGGAGCTGTTTTTT
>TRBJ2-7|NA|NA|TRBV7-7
CASSQIEMGKQYF
TGTGCCAGCTCCCAAATTGAGATGGGGAAGCAGTACTTC
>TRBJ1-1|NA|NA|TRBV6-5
CASQLRQMNTEAFF
TGTGCCAGTCAACTCCGACAAATGAACACTGAAGCTTTCTTT
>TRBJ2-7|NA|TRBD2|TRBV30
CAWAGGVEQYF
TGTGCCTGGGCGGGGGGCGTCGAGCAGTACTTC
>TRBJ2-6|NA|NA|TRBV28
CASSVEGLIPSGANVLTF
TGTGCCAGCAGCGTCGAGGGGCTTATCCCCTCTGGGGCCAACGTCCTGACTTTC
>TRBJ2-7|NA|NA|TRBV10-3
CAISEPATTVQYF
TGTGCCATCAGTGAGCCGGCGACTACGGTGCAGTACTTC
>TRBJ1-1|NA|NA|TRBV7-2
CASSTSGTVNTEAFF
TGTGCCAGCAGCACATCCGGGACTGTGAACACTGAAGCTTTCTTT
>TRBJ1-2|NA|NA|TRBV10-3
CAISEGANYGYTF
TGTGCCATCAGTGAGGGAGCTAACTATGGCTACACCTTC
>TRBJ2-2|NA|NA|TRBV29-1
CSATGNHNTGELFF
TGCAGCGCGACAGGCAACCACAACACCGGGGAGCTGTTTTTT
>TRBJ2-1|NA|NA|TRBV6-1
CASRLGWTYEQFF
TGTGCCAGCAGACTAGGTTGGACATATGAGCAGTTCTTC
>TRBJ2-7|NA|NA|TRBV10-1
CASSEVTGIYEQYF
TGCGCCAGCAGTGAGGTTACAGGGATCTACGAGCAGTACTTC
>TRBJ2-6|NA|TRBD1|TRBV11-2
CASSYQGAAGANVLTF
TGTGCCAGCAGTTATCAGGGGGCTGCTGGGGCCAACGTCCTGACTTTC
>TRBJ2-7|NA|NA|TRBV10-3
CAVRGAGRGSYEQYF
TGTGCCGTTCGCGGGGCGGGGCGGGGATCCTACGAGCAGTACTTC
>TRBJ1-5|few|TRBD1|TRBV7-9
CASSIGTGSNQPQHF
TGTGCCAGCAGCATCGGGACAGGGAGCAATCAGCCCCAGCATTTT